Following are 21 T cell receptor beta chains from one sample sequenced in a study of T-cell reconstitution after alpha-beta-depleted transplantation in children. A TCRbeta library incorporating unique molecular identifiers was prepared. TCRdb recomputed calls from the PCR reads with MiXCR, one row per CDR3 protein. The repertoire includes around 600,000 distinct CDR3 sequences, roughly 15% of them detected once, and 1.1% sits in the top ten. Sequencing used PBMCs from the stem cell graft donor, obtained from the stem cell graft. Every receptor here comes from a human donor who donated a stem cell graft to a child with acute myeloid leukemia.

This clonotype was observed at least ten times. This chain's CDR3 is CASSSRTNTGELFF. The CDR3 DNA reads as TGTGCCAGCAGTTCCCGTACGAACACCGGGGAGCTGTTTTTT. This chain uses TRBV27 with TRBJ2-2; no reliable D call. From germline, CDR1 is MNHEY and CDR2 SMNVEV (reference sequence). The CDR3 consists of 14 residues. The V end was cut by 4 bases, the J end by 0 bases, with 6 bases between.

This clonotype was seen more than once but under ten times. V and J are TRBV5-1 and TRBJ2-3, with D maybe TRBD1 (6 bases). The CDR3 length is 15 residues. V lost 4 bases and J 2 bases, leaving 14 bases between the germline ends. Per the germline V gene, CDR1 is SGHRS and CDR2 is YFSETQ. CDR3 sequence reads: CASSETTGPTDTQYF. The CDR3 coding sequence is TGCGCCAGCAGCGAAACGACAGGCCCCACAGATACGCAGTATTTT.

The chain has TRBV2 and TRBJ1-1; 9 bases are a match to TRBD1. The junction had 13 bases not matched to a gene; V was cut back by 7 bases and J by 10 bases. Germline V gene data show CDR1 as SNHLY and CDR2 as FYNNEI. The CDR3 extends over 14 amino acids. CDR3 in amino acids: CASIQQQGAGRAFF. CDR3 bases: TGTGCCAGCATACAACAACAGGGGGCAGGGCGAGCTTTCTTT. The full variable domain, with the rest looked up from reference TRBV2 and TRBJ1-1, is EPEVTQTPSHQVTQMGQEVILRCVPISNHLYFYWYRQILGQKVEFLVSFYNNEISEKSEIFDDQFSVERPDGSNFTLKIRSTKLEDSAMYFCASIQQQGAGRAFFGQGTRLTVV.

The table lists this clonotype with many counts. The chain couples TRBV20-1 to TRBJ2-3, with 11 bases lining up with TRBD2. Germline V gives CDR1 DFQATT, CDR2 SNEGSKA (reference sequence). This CDR3 has 13 residues. V lost 6 bases, J lost 3 bases, and 2 bases stayed unmatched. CDR3 in DNA: TGCAGTGCAGCTAGCGGGGGGACAGATACGCAGTATTTT. Its protein product is CSAASGGTDTQYF.

This clonotype was seen at least ten times. The chain couples TRBV11-1 to TRBJ2-2; no clear D gene. There are 19 residues in the CDR3. In germline, CDR1 is SGHAT, CDR2 FQDESV (reference sequence). The V gene lost 5 bases and the J gene lost 1 base, with 23 bases spanning the gap. CDR3 nucleotides: TGTGCCAGCAGCCCCCCCCTCGGAAATAGTCGGAAGAACACCGGGGAGCTGTTTTTT. Protein sequence: CASSPPLGNSRKNTGELFF.

In its sample, this clonotype was seen many times. This chain uses TRBV15 with TRBJ2-4, with D perhaps being TRBD1 or TRBD2 (5 bases each). The V end lost 3 bases, the J end lost 0 bases, and 12 bases lay between the germline ends. CDR3 length equals 16 residues. Per germline, CDR1 LNHNV and CDR2 YYDKDF (reference sequence). This CDR3 reads CATSSSIGTAKNIQYF. CDR3 DNA sequence: TGTGCCACCAGCAGCTCCATCGGGACAGCCAAAAACATTCAGTACTTC.

This sequence joins TRBV20-1 and TRBJ1-5; the match to TRBD1 covers 8 bases. CDR3 length: 16 amino acids. After removal of 6 bases from V and 0 bases from J, the junction contained 10 bases not matched to a gene. In germline, CDR1 is DFQATT, CDR2 SNEGSKA (reference sequence). The CDR3 loop is CSAVTGASYSNQPQHF. DNA of the CDR3: TGCAGTGCGGTGACAGGGGCCAGTTATAGCAATCAGCCCCAGCATTTT.

This clonotype was counted only a few times. V is TRBV7-9 and J is TRBJ1-6; 9 bases agree with TRBD1. The CDR3 has 15 residues. J gave up 6 bases and V 1 base, and 1 base lay outside the gene matches. The germline V gene has CDR1 SEHNR and CDR2 FQNEAQ (reference sequence). This CDR3 reads CASSLGDRVNSPLHF. The DNA for the CDR3 is TGTGCCAGCAGCTTAGGGGACAGGGTTAATTCACCCCTCCACTTT.

This chain links TRBV6-1 with TRBJ1-5, with D perhaps TRBD1 (6 bases). V lost 6 bases to trimming and J lost 4 bases, with 19 bases between them. CDR1 and CDR2 (germline): MNHNS, SASEGT. The length of the CDR3 is 16 residues. CDR3 region: CASRGSRSGENQPQHF. CDR3 DNA sequence: TGTGCCAGCAGGGGTTCCAGGTCAGGGGAGAATCAGCCCCAGCATTTT.

The rearrangement joins TRBV29-1 to TRBJ2-3, with a weak D call TRBD1 (6 bases). CDR3 length: 12 residues. V was cut by 7 bases and J by 4 bases, with 12 bases left in between. Looked up from germline, CDR1 is SQVTM and CDR2 is ANQGSEA. CDR3: CSGGTSPDTQYF. The CDR3 DNA is TGCAGCGGTGGGACATCCCCAGATACGCAGTATTTT.

The V and J genes are TRBV3-1 and TRBJ1-1; 7 nucleotides match TRBD1. J lost 1 base, V lost 2 bases, and 16 bases had no gene match. This CDR3 spans 19 amino acids. The V gene's germline CDR1 is LGHDT and CDR2 YNNKEL (reference sequence). This CDR3 reads CASSQWTGIGRGKNTEAFF. For the CDR3, the DNA is TGTGCCAGCAGCCAATGGACAGGAATTGGACGGGGAAAGAACACTGAAGCTTTCTTT. The full variable domain, with the rest looked up from reference TRBV3-1 and TRBJ1-1, is DTAVSQTPKYLVTQMGNDKSIKCEQNLGHDTMYWYKQDSKKFLKIMFSYNNKELIINETVPNRFSPKSPDKAHLNLHINSLELGDSAVYFCASSQWTGIGRGKNTEAFFGQGTRLTVV.

In this sample, this clonotype turned up many times. This chain connects TRBV20-1 to TRBJ2-1; a weak D match, TRBD2 (5 bases). The CDR3 has 16 amino acids. Per germline, CDR1 DFQATT and CDR2 SNEGSKA (reference sequence). V was shortened by 0 bases and J by 7 bases, with 19 bases between the two germline ends. The CDR3 loop reads CSARDPDFFATNEQFF. The DNA for the CDR3 is TGCAGTGCTAGAGATCCGGACTTCTTTGCCACTAATGAGCAGTTCTTC.

This clonotype has just a few counts. CDR3 amino acids: CASSPSDRNLNSPLHF. CDR3 bases: TGTGCCAGCAGTCCATCGGACAGGAACCTAAATTCACCCCTCCACTTT. V usage is TRBV9 and J usage is TRBJ1-6; TRBD1 matches 7 bases. Germline CDR1 reads SGDLS; CDR2 reads YYNGEE. V gave up 5 bases and J gave up 7 bases; unmatched junction bases: 12. The CDR3 has 16 amino acids.

This clonotype was detected many times. The chain links TRBV4-3 to TRBJ1-1, with D uncertain. Germline V lookup: CDR1 LGHNA, CDR2 YSLEER. Trimming removed 5 bases at V and 8 bases at J, with 3 bases between. This CDR3 is built from 9 residues. As DNA, the CDR3 is TGCGCCAGCAGCTCCGAAGCTTTCTTT. It is translated as CASSSEAFF.

At least ten counts were recorded for this clonotype. CDR3 nucleotides: TGTGCCAGCAGCCCCGACACCTATCAGCCCCAGCATTTT. Encoded protein: CASSPDTYQPQHF. This chain joins TRBV7-2 and TRBJ1-5, with D hard to call. Trimming pared 5 bases from V and 5 bases from J, leaving 10 bases between. This CDR3 is 13 amino acids long. The germline V gene has CDR1 SGHTA and CDR2 FQGNSA.

The chain has TRBV20-1 and TRBJ2-7; a possible D gene is TRBD2 (6 bases). The CDR3 is made up of 17 amino acids. Germline loops: CDR1 DFQATT, CDR2 SNEGSKA (reference sequence). Trimming pared 4 bases from V and 1 base from J, leaving 23 bases between. The CDR3 region has the DNA TGCAGTGCTACCGGGAGCCCAGATTCCATATTTTCCTACGAGCAGTACTTC. Translation gives CSATGSPDSIFSYEQYF.

This clonotype was counted ten times or more. V usage is TRBV5-1 and J usage is TRBJ2-3; perhaps D is TRBD1 or TRBD2 (5 bases each). Trimming stripped 6 bases from V and 0 bases from J, with 8 bases between. The CDR3 has 13 amino acids. Germline V lookup: CDR1 SGHRS, CDR2 YFSETQ. The CDR3 sequence: CASTGPSTDTQYF. The CDR3 DNA reads TGCGCCAGCACGGGACCTAGCACAGATACGCAGTATTTT.

This clonotype has a count of ten or more. The chain recombines TRBV10-3 with TRBJ2-7; D possibly corresponds to TRBD1 (6 bases). There are 13 residues in the CDR3. CDR1 and CDR2 from the germline V gene are ENHRY and SYGVKD. Deletions cut 6 bases from V and 1 base from J, with 10 bases between. The DNA for the CDR3 is TGTGCCATCAGGAGGGACACTTCCTACGAGCAGTACTTC. It is translated as CAIRRDTSYEQYF.

The chain couples TRBV6-5 to TRBJ2-5; maybe TRBD1 (6 bases). Trimming shortened V by 2 bases and J by 0 bases, and 10 bases separated the two germline ends. The CDR3 spans 15 residues. CDR1 and CDR2 (germline): MNHEY, SVGAGI. The CDR3 spells CASSYLDRNQETQYF. In DNA, the CDR3 is TGTGCCAGCAGTTACCTAGACAGGAACCAAGAGACCCAGTACTTC.

The count of this clonotype is one. The V call is TRBV15, the J call TRBJ2-7; 12 nucleotides agree with TRBD2. Trimming at V came to 5 bases and at J to 6 bases, leaving 8 bases not matched to a gene. Germline V gene sequence: CDR1 LNHNV, CDR2 YYDKDF (reference sequence). The CDR3 covers 15 residues. In nucleotides, the CDR3 is TGTGCCACCAGCTCCCGGACTAGCGGGGACTTCGAGCAGTACTTC. Residues: CATSSRTSGDFEQYF. Variable domain in full (rest from reference TRBV15 and TRBJ2-7): DAMVIQNPRYQVTQFGKPVTLSCSQTLNHNVMYWYQQKSSQAPKLLFHYYDKDFNNEADTPDNFQSRRPNTSFCFLDIRSPGLGDTAMYLCATSSRTSGDFEQYFGPGTRLTVT.

The chain recombines TRBV7-2 with TRBJ2-5; 8 bases agree with TRBD2. The CDR3 contains 15 residues. CDR1 and CDR2 (germline): SGHTA, FQGNSA. V shed 3 bases, J shed 3 bases, and the junction held 6 bases outside the gene matches. CDR3 amino acids: CASSFRAGGEETQYF. As DNA, the CDR3 is TGTGCCAGCAGCTTTCGGGCGGGAGGTGAAGAGACCCAGTACTTC.